The clone carrying this T cell receptor (beta chain) was seen once. This sample was included in a study of identifying expanded T cells in peripheral blood. Produced via immunoSEQ multiplex PCR; TCRdb's table is partial and in-frame only. The data contain roughly 100,000 clones, more than 70% of them singletons. V was clipped by 3 bases and J by 4 bases, with 13 bases between them. The germline gives CDR1 MNHEY, CDR2 SMNVEV (reference sequence). The CDR3 has 14 amino acids. The V call is TRBV27, the J call TRBJ2-7; TRBD1 might be the D (6 bases). This TCR was recovered from a person aged 18 to 69 in good health. Input material: blood. The CDR3 reads CASSFGQGQYEQYF. The CDR3 DNA follows: TGTGCCAGCAGTTTTGGGCAGGGGCAATACGAGCAGTACTTC.